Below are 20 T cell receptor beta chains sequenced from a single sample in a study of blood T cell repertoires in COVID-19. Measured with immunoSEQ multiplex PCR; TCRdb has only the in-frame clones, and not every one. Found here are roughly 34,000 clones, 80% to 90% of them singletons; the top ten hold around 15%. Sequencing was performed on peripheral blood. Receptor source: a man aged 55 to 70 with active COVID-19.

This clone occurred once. Here the CDR3 DNA reads TGTGCCAGCACCGGACTAGCTTACGAGCAGTACTTC. Translated: CASTGLAYEQYF. V and J are TRBV7-9 and TRBJ2-7; 8 nucleotides line up with TRBD2. Germline CDR1 is SEHNR and CDR2 is FQNEAQ (reference sequence). V was clipped by 7 bases and J by 4 bases; unmatched bases: 3. There are 12 residues in the CDR3.

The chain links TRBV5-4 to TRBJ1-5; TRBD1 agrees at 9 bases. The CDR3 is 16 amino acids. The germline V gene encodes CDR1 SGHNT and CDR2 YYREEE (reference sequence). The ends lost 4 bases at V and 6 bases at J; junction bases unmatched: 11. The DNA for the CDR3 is TGTGCCAGCAGCCCGCCTAGACAGGGGGGAAGTCAGCCCCAGCATTTT. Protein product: CASSPPRQGGSQPQHF.

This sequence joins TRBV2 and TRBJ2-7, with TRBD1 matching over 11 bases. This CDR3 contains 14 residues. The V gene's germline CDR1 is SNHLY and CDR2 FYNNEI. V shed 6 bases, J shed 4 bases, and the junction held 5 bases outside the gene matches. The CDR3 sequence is CASRNRDRGYEQYF. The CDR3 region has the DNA TGTGCCAGCAGGAACCGGGACAGGGGGTACGAGCAGTACTTC.

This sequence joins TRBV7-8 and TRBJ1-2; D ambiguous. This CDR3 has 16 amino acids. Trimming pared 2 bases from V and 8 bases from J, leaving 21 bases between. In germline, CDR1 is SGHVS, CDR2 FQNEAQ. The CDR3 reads CASSLRSVRSSGGYTF. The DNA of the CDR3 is TGTGCCAGCAGCTTAAGATCAGTTAGGAGTAGCGGCGGCTACACCTTC.

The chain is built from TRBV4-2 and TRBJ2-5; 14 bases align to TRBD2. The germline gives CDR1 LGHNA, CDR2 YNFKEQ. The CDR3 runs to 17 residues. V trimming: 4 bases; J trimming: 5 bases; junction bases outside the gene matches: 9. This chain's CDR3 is CASSRSPGLAGVETQYF. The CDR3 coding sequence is TGTGCCAGCAGCCGATCCCCGGGACTAGCGGGAGTCGAGACCCAGTACTTC.

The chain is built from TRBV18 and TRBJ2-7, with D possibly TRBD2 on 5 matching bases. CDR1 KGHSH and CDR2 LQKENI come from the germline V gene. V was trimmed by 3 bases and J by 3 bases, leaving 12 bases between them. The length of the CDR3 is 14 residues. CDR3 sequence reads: CASSPGRGGYEQYF. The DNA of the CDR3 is TGTGCCAGCTCACCCGGCCGGGGTGGCTACGAGCAGTACTTC.

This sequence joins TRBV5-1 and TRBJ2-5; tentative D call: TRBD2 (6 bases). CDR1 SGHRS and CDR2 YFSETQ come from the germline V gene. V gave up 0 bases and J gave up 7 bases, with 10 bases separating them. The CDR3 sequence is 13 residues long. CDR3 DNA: TGCGCCAGCAGCTTGGACTGGGGAGGGACCCAGTACTTC. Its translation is CASSLDWGGTQYF.

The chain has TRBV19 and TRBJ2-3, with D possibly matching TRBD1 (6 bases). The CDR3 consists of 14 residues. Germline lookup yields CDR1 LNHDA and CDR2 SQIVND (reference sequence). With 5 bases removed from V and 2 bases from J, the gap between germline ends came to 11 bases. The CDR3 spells CASSEGHYTDTQYF. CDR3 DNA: TGTGCCAGTAGTGAGGGACACTACACAGATACGCAGTATTTT.

The CDR3, as DNA: TGTGCCAGCAGTTTAGAGGGCAGGGAGCAGTACTTC. Translated, it gives CASSLEGREQYF. This chain connects TRBV28 to TRBJ2-7, with D perhaps TRBD2 (5 bases). Per germline, CDR1 MDHEN and CDR2 SYDVKM. This CDR3 is built from 12 residues. V dropped 2 bases and J dropped 7 bases, with 9 bases sitting between them.

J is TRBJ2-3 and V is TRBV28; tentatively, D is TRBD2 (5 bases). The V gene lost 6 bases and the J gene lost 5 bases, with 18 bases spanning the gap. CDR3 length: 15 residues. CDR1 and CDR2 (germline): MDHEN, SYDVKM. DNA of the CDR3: TGTGCCAGCAGCCAACCCTACGGGGTCCTAGATACGCAGTATTTT. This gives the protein CASSQPYGVLDTQYF.

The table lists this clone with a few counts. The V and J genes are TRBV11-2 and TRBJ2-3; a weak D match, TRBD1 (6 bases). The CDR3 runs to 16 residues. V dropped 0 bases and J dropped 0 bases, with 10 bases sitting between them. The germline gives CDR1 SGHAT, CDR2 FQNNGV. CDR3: CASSLDLRGSTDTQYF. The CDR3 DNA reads TGTGCCAGCAGCTTAGATCTGAGGGGGAGCACAGATACGCAGTATTTT.

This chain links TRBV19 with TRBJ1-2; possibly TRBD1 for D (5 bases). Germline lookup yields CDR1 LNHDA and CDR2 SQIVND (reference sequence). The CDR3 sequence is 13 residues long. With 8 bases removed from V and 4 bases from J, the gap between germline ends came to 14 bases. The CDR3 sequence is CASRRGTGYGYTF. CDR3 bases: TGTGCCAGTCGGAGGGGAACTGGCTATGGCTACACCTTC.

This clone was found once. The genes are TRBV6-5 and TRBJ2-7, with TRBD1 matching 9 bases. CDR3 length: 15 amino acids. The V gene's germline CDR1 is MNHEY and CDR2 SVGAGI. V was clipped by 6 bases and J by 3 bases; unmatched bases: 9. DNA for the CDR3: TGTGCCAGCAGCAGACCGGGACAGGGTATCTACGAGCAGTACTTC. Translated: CASSRPGQGIYEQYF.

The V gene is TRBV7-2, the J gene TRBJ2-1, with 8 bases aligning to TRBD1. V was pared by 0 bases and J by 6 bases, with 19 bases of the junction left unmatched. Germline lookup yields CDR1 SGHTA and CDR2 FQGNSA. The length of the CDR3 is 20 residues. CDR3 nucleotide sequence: TGTGCCAGCAGCTTAGCCCAGGGTGCTATAGGGACAGGAGAACCCAATGAGCAGTTCTTC. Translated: CASSLAQGAIGTGEPNEQFF.

CDR3 sequence (DNA): TGCGCCAGCAGCTTGGGGGGAGGGCCGTCTAGTGAGCAGTTCTTC. It specifies CASSLGGGPSSEQFF. The rearrangement links TRBV5-1 to TRBJ2-1; 7 bases map to TRBD2. Trimming removed 0 bases from V and 9 bases from J; junction bases left unmatched: 9. This CDR3 has 15 residues. Looked up from germline, CDR1 is SGHRS and CDR2 is YFSETQ.

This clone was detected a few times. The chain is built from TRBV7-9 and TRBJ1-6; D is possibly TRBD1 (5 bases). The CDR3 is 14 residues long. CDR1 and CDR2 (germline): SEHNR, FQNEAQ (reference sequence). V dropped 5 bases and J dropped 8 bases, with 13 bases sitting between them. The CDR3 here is CASSLSGGDSPLHF. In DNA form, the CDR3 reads TGTGCCAGCAGCCTTTCTGGGGGGGATTCACCCCTCCACTTT.

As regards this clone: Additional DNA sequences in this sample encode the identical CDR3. In DNA form, the CDR3 reads TGTGCCAGCAGCCTTCTCTACACCGGGGAGCTGTTTTTT. Translated: CASSLLYTGELFF. V is TRBV7-3 and J is TRBJ2-2; D remains unclear. The CDR3 length is 13 residues. Looked up from germline, CDR1 is SGHTA and CDR2 is FQGTGA. The V end was cut by 5 bases, the J end by 3 bases, with 7 bases between.

CDR3 bases: TGCGCCAGCAGTGATGTAGCGGGAGTGCGGCGCAATGAGCAGTTCTTC. Residues: CASSDVAGVRRNEQFF. V is TRBV10-1 and J is TRBJ2-1; TRBD2 matches at 9 bases. CDR1 is WNHNN and CDR2 is SYGVQD in the germline V gene (reference sequence). This CDR3 is 16 amino acids long. V lost 3 bases and J lost 6; bases outside the gene matches: 9.

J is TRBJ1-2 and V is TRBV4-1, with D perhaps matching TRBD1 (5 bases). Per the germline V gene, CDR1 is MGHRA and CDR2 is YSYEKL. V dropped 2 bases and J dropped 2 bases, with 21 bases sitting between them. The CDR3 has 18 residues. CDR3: CASSQPQGAAYGNYGYTF. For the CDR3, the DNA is TGCGCCAGCAGCCAACCCCAAGGGGCCGCTTACGGGAACTATGGCTACACCTTC.

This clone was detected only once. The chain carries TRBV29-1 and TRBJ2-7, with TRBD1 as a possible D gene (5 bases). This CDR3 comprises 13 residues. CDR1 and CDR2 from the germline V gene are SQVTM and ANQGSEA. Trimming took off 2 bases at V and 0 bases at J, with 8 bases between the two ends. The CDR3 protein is CSVETGSSYEQYF. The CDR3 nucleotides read TGCAGCGTTGAAACAGGCAGCTCCTACGAGCAGTACTTC.